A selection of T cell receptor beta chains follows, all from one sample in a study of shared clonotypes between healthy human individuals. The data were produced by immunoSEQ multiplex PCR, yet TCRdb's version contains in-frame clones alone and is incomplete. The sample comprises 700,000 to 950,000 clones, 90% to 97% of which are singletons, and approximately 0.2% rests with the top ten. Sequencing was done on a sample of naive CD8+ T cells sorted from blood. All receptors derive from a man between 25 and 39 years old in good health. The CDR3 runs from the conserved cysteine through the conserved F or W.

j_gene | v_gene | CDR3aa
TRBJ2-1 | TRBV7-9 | CASSLSGRAPNEQFF
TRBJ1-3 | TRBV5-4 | CASHKSRTGDGNTIYF
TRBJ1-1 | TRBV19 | CASSIGIGMNTEAFF
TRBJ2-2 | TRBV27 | CASSFGPYTGELFF
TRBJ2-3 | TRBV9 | CASSEGRESSTDTQYF
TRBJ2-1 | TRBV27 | CASTTSGRGNEQFF
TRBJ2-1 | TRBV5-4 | CASSLPPGLADEQFF
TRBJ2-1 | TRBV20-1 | CSAILGNEQFF
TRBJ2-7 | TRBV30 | CAWSPGPSSYEQYF
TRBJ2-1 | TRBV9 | CASGVPGQGAREQFF
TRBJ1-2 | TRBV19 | CASSPLRSYGYTF
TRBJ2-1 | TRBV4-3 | CASSQDSSGGGEQFF
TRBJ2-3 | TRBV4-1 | CASSLLPSDTQYF
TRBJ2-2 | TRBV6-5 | CASSYSENTGELFF
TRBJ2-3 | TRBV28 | CASSLRTVVNTQYF
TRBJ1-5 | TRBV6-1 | CASSVYRGQPNQPQHF
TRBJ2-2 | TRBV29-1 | CSVAKVNTGELFF
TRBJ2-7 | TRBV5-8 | CASSLVGSYYEQYF
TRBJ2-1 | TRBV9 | CASSARTGPSSYNEQFF
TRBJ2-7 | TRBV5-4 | CASARRVPYEQYF
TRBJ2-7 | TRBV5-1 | CASSLYSGAEQYF
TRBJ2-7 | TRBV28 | CASSLPAGQVAYEQYF
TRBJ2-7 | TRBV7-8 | CASSLDRLGQGTYEQYF
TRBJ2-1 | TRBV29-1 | CSGTGPLFSSYNEQFF
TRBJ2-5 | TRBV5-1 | CASSDGTEETQYF
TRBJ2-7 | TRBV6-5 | CASSYGAGGSYEQYF
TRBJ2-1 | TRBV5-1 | CASIPDRIVTYNEQFF
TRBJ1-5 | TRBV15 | CATSEGGSNQPQHF
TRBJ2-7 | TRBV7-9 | CASSLDPNEQYF
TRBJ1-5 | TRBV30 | CAWSPGGNDQPQHF
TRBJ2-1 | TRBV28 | CASSFGGRADEQFF
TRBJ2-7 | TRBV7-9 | CASSSGTGYVHEQYF
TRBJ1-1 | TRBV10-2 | CASSSDLMGQAANTEAFF
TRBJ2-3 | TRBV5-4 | CASSSGRERAGTDTQYF
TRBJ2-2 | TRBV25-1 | CASLGGELFF
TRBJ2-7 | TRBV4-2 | CASSPRTSGTYEQYF
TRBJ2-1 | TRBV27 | CASSFRGSSYNEQFF
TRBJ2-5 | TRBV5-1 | CASSFGDRGRETQYF
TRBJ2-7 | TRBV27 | CASSLQPGLAGKQYF
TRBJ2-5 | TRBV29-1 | CSVEDGFGGETQYF
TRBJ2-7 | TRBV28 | CASSYKYEQYF